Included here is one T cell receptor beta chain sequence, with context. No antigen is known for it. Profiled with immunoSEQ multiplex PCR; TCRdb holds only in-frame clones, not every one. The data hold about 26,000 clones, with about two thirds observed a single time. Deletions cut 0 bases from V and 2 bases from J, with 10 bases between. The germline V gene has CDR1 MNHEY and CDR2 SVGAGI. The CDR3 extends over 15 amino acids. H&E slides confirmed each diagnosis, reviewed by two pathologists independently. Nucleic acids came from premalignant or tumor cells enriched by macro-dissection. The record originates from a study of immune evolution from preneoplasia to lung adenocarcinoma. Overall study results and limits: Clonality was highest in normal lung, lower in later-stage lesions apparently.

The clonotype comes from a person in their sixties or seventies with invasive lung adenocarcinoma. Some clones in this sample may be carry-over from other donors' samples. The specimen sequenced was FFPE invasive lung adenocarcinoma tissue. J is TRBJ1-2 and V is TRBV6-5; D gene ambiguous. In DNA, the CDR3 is TGTGCCAGCAGTTACTCATTAGGAGTAAACTATGGCTACACCTTC. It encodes CASSYSLGVNYGYTF.